Presented here are 23 T cell receptor beta chains from one specimen sequenced in a study of blood T cell repertoires in COVID-19. The assay was immunoSEQ multiplex PCR, and TCRdb's table has in-frame clones only and misses some. The sample holds tens of thousands of clones, roughly four fifths seen once. The source material was peripheral blood. The source is a woman aged 80 or over with acute or convalescent COVID-19.

There are a few counts of this clone. J is TRBJ1-2 and V is TRBV5-6; D call uncertain. V was shortened by 5 bases and J by 8 bases, with 13 bases between the two germline ends. CDR1 is SGHDT, CDR2 YYEEEE, per germline. CDR3 length: 12 residues. CDR3 protein: CASRRREEGYTF. CDR3 sequence (DNA): TGTGCCAGCAGACGCCGGGAGGAAGGCTACACCTTC.

This clone was recorded only once. The DNA of the CDR3 is TGTGCCAGCAGTTTAGGGCGGGGGAGTACTGAAGCTTTCTTT. This codes for CASSLGRGSTEAFF. The genes are TRBV27 and TRBJ1-1, with D possibly being TRBD1 (5 bases). The CDR3 runs to 14 residues. Germline V lookup: CDR1 MNHEY, CDR2 SMNVEV (reference sequence). Between the trimmed V and J ends, which lost 2 bases and 5 bases, there was a span of 12 bases.

In DNA form, the CDR3 reads TGTGCCAGCAGTGAAAATCTTATGCGGAGCACAGATACGCAGTATTTT. Residues: CASSENLMRSTDTQYF. The chain recombines TRBV6-1 with TRBJ2-3; D gene ambiguous. The germline CDR1 and CDR2 sequences are MNHNS and SASEGT. The CDR3 totals 16 residues. The V gene lost 2 bases and the J gene lost 0 bases, with 12 bases spanning the gap.

The gene calls are TRBV18 and TRBJ1-3; unclear D gene. V lost 2 bases and J 0 bases, leaving 11 bases between the germline ends. Germline values: CDR1 KGHSH, CDR2 LQKENI. This CDR3 contains 16 residues. This chain's CDR3 is CASSPAGAGSGNTIYF. DNA for the CDR3: TGTGCCAGCTCACCAGCCGGCGCGGGCTCTGGAAACACCATATATTTT.

V gene TRBV11-2 combines with J gene TRBJ2-7, with 11 bases aligning to TRBD2. Germline V gene data show CDR1 as SGHAT and CDR2 as FQNNGV. V gave up 7 bases and J gave up 3 bases; unmatched junction bases: 5. The CDR3 has 14 residues. This CDR3 is CASTKTSGVYEQYF. For the CDR3, the DNA is TGTGCCAGCACCAAGACTAGCGGGGTCTACGAGCAGTACTTC.

This chain links TRBV28 with TRBJ1-2; no clear D gene. Per germline, CDR1 MDHEN and CDR2 SYDVKM. This CDR3 contains 13 residues. The V gene lost 4 bases and the J gene lost 4 bases, with 10 bases spanning the gap. CDR3 bases: TGTGCCAGCAGTTCCCTCCCGAGCTATGGCTACACCTTC. Translated, it gives CASSSLPSYGYTF.

This chain's CDR3 is CASRSYGELFF. The CDR3 DNA is TGTGCCAGCAGATCGTACGGGGAGCTGTTTTTT. This rearrangement joins TRBV6-5 to TRBJ2-2; D is undetermined. The ends were cut back, 6 bases at V and 7 bases at J, with 6 bases in the middle. The CDR3 totals 11 residues. The germline gives CDR1 MNHEY, CDR2 SVGAGI.

J is TRBJ2-2 and V is TRBV5-1; D possibly corresponds to TRBD1 (5 bases). V was pared by 4 bases and J by 6 bases, with 16 bases between. CDR1 SGHRS and CDR2 YFSETQ come from the germline V gene. The CDR3 sequence is 15 residues long. The CDR3 sequence is CASSPPLDSSGELFF. The CDR3 nucleotides read TGCGCCAGCAGCCCGCCTCTAGACAGTTCCGGGGAGCTGTTTTTT.

The J gene is TRBJ1-1, the V gene TRBV19; 7 positions agree with TRBD1. This CDR3 has 12 residues. The junction had 6 bases not matched to a gene; V was cut back by 3 bases and J by 11 bases. Germline V CDR1 and CDR2: LNHDA, SQIVND (reference sequence). CDR3 nucleotides: TGTGCCAGTAGTATGGCGACAGGGAGGGCTTTCTTT. Its protein product is CASSMATGRAFF.

V gene TRBV6-5 combines with J gene TRBJ1-6; 10 bases are shared with TRBD1. V gave up 11 bases and J gave up 7 bases; unmatched junction bases: 8. This CDR3 has 14 amino acids. Germline V gene sequence: CDR1 MNHEY, CDR2 SVGAGI. CDR3 sequence: CAGTRTGGNSPLHF. The CDR3 nucleotides are TGTGCCGGGACTCGGACAGGGGGAAATTCACCCCTCCACTTT.

J is TRBJ2-1 and V is TRBV11-2; D is uncertain. The length of the CDR3 is 12 residues. V was trimmed by 5 bases and J by 6 bases, leaving 8 bases between them. CDR1 and CDR2 (germline): SGHAT, FQNNGV. Written as DNA, the CDR3 is TGTGCCAGCAGCCACTCAAGCAATGAGCAGTTCTTC. Residues: CASSHSSNEQFF.

V usage is TRBV3-1 (or the pseudogene TRBV3-2) and J usage is TRBJ1-2; 10 nucleotides align to TRBD1. CDR3 length equals 14 residues. Germline loops: CDR1 LGHDT, CDR2 YNNKEL (reference sequence). Unmatched junction bases numbered 6, after V lost 3 bases and J lost 8 bases. The CDR3 DNA reads as TGTGCCAGCAGCCAGGGGGACAGGGGAGGCGGCTACACCTTC. Translated: CASSQGDRGGGYTF.

This rearrangement joins TRBV28 to TRBJ2-5; 7 nucleotides match TRBD1. The CDR3 has 14 residues. V lost 6 bases, J lost 5 bases, and 9 bases stayed unmatched. CDR1 and CDR2 (germline): MDHEN, SYDVKM. CDR3 DNA: TGTGCCAGCAGACTGACAGGGTGGGGGGAGACCCAGTACTTC. This gives the protein CASRLTGWGETQYF.

The rearrangement uses TRBV2 and TRBJ1-1; a possible D gene is TRBD1 (5 bases). Germline-derived CDR1 and CDR2 are SNHLY and FYNNEI. CDR3 size: 14 residues. The V end was cut by 1 base, the J end by 3 bases, with 9 bases between. The CDR3 DNA reads as TGTGCCAGCAGTGAAGAAGGGGCTGACACTGAAGCTTTCTTT. Its protein product is CASSEEGADTEAFF.

The CDR3 DNA reads as TGTGCCAGTACCCATACAGGGGCCACTGAAGCTTTCTTT. Its translation: CASTHTGATEAFF. The J gene is TRBJ1-1, the V gene TRBV19, with 7 bases lining up with TRBD1. Trimming took 7 bases from V and 4 from J; bases not matched to a gene: 6. The CDR3 contains 13 residues. Per germline, CDR1 LNHDA and CDR2 SQIVND (reference sequence).

Turning to this clone: The junction shows a germline mismatch at one end, possibly a read error. This sequence joins TRBV6-2 or TRBV6-3 and TRBJ2-4; 11 nucleotides agree with TRBD2. Germline V gene lookup returns CDR1 MNHEY and CDR2 SVGEGT. This CDR3 has 15 residues. For the CDR3, the DNA is TGTGCCAGCAGTTCTTCTAGCGGGGGGCATCTTATGCAGGACTTC. Translation gives CASSSSSGGHLMQDF.

This clone was counted between two and nine times. The rearrangement joins TRBV20-1 to TRBJ1-2; D ambiguous. Germline CDR1 is DFQATT and CDR2 is SNEGSKA (reference sequence). V lost 3 bases to trimming and J lost 4 bases, with 12 bases between them. The CDR3 totals 13 residues. The CDR3 DNA reads TGCAGTGCTAGTTCCGGGGAAGGCTATGGCTACACCTTC. Its translation: CSASSGEGYGYTF.

The chain employs TRBV3-1 (or the pseudogene TRBV3-2) and TRBJ2-7; a possible D gene is TRBD1 (6 bases). Trimming cost V 0 bases and J 2 bases, with 14 bases left between them. CDR1 is LGHDT, CDR2 YNNKEL, per germline (reference sequence). The CDR3 has 16 residues. In DNA, the CDR3 is TGTGCCAGCAGCCAAGACTGGCGACAGGCAACCTACGAGCAGTACTTC. It translates to CASSQDWRQATYEQYF.

This chain links TRBV12-3 or TRBV12-4 with TRBJ1-6; possible D gene TRBD1, 5 bases. The CDR3 is made up of 13 amino acids. V lost 4 bases and J 7 bases, leaving 8 bases between the germline ends. CDR3: CASSSRGNSPLHF. The CDR3, as DNA: TGTGCCAGCAGTTCCCGGGGGAATTCACCCCTCCACTTT.

The genes are TRBV6-6 and TRBJ2-1; 7 positions agree with TRBD1. J lost 7 bases, V lost 2 bases, and 2 bases had no gene match. CDR3 size: 13 residues. CDR1 is MNHNY and CDR2 is SVGAGI in the germline V gene (reference sequence). Written as DNA, the CDR3 is TGTGCCAGCAGTTACGACAGGGCAAATGAGCAGTTCTTC. The encoded protein is CASSYDRANEQFF.

The V and J genes are TRBV18 and TRBJ2-2; D possibly corresponds to TRBD1 (6 bases). V lost 1 base and J lost 6, with 9 bases in between. This CDR3 is 14 amino acids long. CDR1 KGHSH and CDR2 LQKENI come from the germline V gene. The CDR3 protein is CASSPQDRAGELFF. In DNA, the CDR3 is TGTGCCAGCTCACCACAGGACAGAGCCGGGGAGCTGTTTTTT.

On this clone: No DNA is shown, since the ends of the CDR3 on it are uncertain; the CDR3 is the one TCRdb lists. The genes are TRBV29-1 and TRBJ2-7; the table's D call, TRBD2, was not checked against the DNA. Germline V gene data show CDR1 as SQVTM and CDR2 as ANQGSEA. Termini included, the CDR3 measures 11 amino acids. The CDR3 sequence: CSVAEGSGEYF.

This clone was seen a handful of times. The chain couples TRBV4-1 to TRBJ1-2; 9 nucleotides agree with TRBD1. CDR1 is MGHRA, CDR2 YSYEKL, per germline. Trimming at V came to 3 bases and at J to 5 bases, leaving 4 bases not matched to a gene. The CDR3 is 14 residues long. In DNA form, the CDR3 reads TGCGCCAGCAGCCAGATAGGACAGGGGTATGGCTACACCTTC. Translation gives CASSQIGQGYGYTF.